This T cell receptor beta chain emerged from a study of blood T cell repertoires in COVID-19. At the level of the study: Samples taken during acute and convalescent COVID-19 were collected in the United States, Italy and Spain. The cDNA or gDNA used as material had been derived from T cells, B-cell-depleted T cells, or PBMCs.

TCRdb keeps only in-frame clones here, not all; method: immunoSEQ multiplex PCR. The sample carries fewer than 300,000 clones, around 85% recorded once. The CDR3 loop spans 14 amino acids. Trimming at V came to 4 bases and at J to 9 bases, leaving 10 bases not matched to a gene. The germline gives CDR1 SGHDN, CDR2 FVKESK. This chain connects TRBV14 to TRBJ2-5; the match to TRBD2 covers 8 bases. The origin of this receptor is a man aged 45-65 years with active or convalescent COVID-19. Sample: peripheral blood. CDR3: CASSLAGSRVAQYF. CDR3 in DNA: TGTGCCAGCAGCCTAGCGGGGAGCCGGGTGGCCCAGTACTTC. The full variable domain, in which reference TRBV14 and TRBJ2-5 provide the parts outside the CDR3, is EAGVTQFPSHSVIEKGQTVTLRCDPISGHDNLYWYRRVMGKEIKFLLHFVKESKQDESGMPNNRFLAERTGGTYSTLKVQPAELEDSGVYFCASSLAGSRVAQYFGPGTRLLVL.